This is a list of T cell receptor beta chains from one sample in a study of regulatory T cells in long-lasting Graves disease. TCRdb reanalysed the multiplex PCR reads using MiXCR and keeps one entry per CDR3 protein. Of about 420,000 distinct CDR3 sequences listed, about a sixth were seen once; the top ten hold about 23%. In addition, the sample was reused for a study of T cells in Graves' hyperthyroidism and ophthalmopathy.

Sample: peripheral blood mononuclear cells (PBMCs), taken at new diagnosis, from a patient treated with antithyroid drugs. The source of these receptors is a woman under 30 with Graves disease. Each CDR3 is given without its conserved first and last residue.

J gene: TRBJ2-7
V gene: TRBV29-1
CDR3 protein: SVHISNAYEQY

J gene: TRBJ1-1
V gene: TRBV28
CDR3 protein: ASRTRALNTEAF

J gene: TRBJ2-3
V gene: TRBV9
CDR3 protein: ASSKDLGGRGLALPDTQY

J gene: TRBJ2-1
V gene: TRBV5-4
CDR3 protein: ASSLSSAGGMYGQF

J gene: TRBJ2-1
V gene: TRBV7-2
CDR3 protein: ASSSRLAGGRPNEQF

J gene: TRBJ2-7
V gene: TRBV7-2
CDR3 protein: ASSQGRREQY

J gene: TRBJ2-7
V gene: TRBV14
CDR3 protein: ASSQLGQGRRQY

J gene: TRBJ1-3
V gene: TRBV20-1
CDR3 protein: SAPRGNTIY

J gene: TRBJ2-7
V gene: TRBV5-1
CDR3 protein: ASSSPLTQGSYEQY

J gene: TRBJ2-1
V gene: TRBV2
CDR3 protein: ASKVGGSSGEQF

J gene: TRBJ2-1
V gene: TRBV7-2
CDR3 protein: ASSLIGLASYNEQF

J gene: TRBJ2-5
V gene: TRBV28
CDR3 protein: ASSPRGEETQY

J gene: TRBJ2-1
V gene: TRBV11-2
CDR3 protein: ASSLDGGSSEQF

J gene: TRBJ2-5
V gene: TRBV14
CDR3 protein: ASSHIHQETQY

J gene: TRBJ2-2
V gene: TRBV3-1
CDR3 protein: ASSQLMDPNTGELF

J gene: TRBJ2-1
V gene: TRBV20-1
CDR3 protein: SATTSGPISQF

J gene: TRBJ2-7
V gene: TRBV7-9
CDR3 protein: ASSSGLLSWQY

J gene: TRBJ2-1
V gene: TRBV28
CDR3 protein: ASSLSSLGEQF

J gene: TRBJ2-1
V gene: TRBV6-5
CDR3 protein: ASSYPGDGTSGGPHNEQF

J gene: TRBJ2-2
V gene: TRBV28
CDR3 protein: ASSTGGYTGELF

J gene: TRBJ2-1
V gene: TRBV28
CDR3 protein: ASKLGGTGGLHEQF

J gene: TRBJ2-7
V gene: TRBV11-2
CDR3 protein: ASSLVLRDYEQY

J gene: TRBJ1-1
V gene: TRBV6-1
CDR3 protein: ASSEAPGPDTEAF

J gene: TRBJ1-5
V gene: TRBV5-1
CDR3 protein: ASSLWGTGNQPQH

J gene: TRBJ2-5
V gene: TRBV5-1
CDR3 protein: ASSLAVQSREETQY

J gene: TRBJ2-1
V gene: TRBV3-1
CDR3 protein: ASSQVQPSDYNEQF

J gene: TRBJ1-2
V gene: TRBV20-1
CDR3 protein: SARRTGYGYT

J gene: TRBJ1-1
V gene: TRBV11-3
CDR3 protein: ASSSKGGLITEAF

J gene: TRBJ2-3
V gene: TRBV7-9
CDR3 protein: ASSPRDLTDTQY

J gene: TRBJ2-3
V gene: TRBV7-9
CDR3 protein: ASSLATYPDTQY

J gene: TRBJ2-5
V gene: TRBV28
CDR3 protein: ASTASAHF

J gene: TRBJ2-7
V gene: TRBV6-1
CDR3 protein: ASWPDSSHYEQY

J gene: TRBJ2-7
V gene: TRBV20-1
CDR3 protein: SARVSGTRGFGYEQY

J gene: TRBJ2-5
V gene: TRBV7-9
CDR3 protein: ASSFAAGMERKETQY

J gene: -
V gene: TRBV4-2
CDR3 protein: ASSQDSGRGETQY

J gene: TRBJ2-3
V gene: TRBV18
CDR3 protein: ASSPPESGSTDTQY

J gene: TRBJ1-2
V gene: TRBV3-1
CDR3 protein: ASSQATFHGYT

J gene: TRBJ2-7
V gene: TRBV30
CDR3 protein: AWSAKSYEQY

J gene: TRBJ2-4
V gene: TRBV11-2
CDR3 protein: ASSLEAGRNIQY

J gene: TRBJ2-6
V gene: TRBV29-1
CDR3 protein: SGPGTGVSGANVLT

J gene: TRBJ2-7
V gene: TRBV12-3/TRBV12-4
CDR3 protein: ASSKGLAGVTEQY

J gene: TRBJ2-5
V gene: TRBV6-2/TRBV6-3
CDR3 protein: ASSEVSGGHRTQY

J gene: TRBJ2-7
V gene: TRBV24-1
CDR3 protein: ATSDPSDRDDEQY

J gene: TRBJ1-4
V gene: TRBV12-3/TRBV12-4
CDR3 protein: ASNSVGAGEKLF

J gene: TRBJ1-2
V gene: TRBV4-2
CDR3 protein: ASSQDPRGGYGYT

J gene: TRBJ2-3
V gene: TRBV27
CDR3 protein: ASKLGTSFGTDTQY

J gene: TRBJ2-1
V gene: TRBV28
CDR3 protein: ASSFAGVSYNEQF

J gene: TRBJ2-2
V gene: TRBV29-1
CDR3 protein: SVVRTVTGELF

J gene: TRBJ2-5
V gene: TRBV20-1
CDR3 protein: SARETSGSIRREETQY

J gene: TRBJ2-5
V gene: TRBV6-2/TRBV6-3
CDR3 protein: ASSVMVLQETQY